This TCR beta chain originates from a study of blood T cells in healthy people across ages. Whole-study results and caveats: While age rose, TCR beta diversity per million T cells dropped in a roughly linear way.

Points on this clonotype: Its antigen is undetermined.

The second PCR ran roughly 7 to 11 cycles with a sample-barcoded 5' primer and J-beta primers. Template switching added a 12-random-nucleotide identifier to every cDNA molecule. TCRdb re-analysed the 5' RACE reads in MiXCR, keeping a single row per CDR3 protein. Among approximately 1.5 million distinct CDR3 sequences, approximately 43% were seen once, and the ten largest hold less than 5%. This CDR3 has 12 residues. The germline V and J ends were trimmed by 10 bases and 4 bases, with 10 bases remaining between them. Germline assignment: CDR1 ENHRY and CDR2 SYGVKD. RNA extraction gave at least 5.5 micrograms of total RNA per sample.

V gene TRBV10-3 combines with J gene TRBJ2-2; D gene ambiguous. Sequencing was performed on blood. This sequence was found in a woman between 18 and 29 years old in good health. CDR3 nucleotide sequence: TGTGCCACCCGGGCCTCCACCGGGGAGCTGTTTTTT. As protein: CATRASTGELFF.